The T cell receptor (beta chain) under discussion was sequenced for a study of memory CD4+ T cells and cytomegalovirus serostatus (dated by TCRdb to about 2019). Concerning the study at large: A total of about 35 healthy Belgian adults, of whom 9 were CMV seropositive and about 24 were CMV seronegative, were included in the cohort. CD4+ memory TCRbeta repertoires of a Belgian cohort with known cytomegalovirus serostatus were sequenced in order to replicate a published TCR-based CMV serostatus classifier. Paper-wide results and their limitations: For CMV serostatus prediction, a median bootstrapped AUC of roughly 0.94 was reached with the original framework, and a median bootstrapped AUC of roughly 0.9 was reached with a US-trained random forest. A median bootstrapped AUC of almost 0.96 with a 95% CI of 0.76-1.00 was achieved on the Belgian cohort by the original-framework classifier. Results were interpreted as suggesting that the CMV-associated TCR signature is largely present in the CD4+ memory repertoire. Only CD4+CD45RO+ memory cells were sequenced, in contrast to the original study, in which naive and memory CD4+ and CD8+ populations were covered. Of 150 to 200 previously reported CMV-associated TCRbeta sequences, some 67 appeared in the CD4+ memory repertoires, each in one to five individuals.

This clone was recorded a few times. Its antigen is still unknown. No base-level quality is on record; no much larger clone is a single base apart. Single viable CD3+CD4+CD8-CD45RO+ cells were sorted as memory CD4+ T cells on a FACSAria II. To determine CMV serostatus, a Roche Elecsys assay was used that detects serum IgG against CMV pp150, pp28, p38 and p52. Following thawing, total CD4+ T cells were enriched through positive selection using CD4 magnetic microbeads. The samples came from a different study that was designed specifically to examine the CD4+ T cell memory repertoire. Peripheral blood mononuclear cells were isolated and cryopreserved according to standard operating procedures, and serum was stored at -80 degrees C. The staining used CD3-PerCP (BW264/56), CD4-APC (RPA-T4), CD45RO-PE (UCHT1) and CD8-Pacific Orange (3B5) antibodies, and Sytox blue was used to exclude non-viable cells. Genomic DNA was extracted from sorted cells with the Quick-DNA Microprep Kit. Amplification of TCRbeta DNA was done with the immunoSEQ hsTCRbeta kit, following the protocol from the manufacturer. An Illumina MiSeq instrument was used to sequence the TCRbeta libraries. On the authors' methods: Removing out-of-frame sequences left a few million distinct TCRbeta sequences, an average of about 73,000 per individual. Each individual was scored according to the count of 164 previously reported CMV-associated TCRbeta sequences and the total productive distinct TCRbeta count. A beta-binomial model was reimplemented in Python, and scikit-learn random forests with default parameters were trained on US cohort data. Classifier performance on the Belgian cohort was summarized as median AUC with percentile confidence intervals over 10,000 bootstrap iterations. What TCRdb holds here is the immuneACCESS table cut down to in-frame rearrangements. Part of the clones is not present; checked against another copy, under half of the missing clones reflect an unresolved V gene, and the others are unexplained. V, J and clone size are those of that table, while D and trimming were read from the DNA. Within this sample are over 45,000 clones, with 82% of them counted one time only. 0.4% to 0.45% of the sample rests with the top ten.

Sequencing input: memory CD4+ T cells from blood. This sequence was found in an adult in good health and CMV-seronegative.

In nucleotide form, the sequence is TGCGCCAGCAGCCAAGATGCGGGTCAGTCTAGAGCTTTCTTT. Its amino acids are CASSQDAGQSRAFF. This chain is built from TRBV4-3 and TRBJ1-1; the D gene is not confidently resolved. Relative to germline, V is 0 bases shorter and J is 10 bases shorter, with 15 bases between their ends. Sequences LGHNA (CDR1) and YSLEER (CDR2) are obtained from the germline V gene. Including the terminal cysteine and phenylalanine, the CDR3 comprises 14 residues. Just the 42-base CDR3 DNA is kept, in frame starting at base 1.